The 10 T cell receptor beta chains given below trace back to one sample, sequenced in a study of T cells in localized non-small cell lung cancer. Using immunoSEQ multiplex PCR, the repertoire was profiled, and TCRdb retains in-frame clones only, with some absent. The sample has about 41,000 clones; roughly 86% are singletons. The starting material was peripheral blood, obtained before any cancer treatment. The origin of the receptors is an older female donor with stage I squamous cell lung carcinoma.

The J gene is TRBJ2-1, the V gene TRBV7-3, with TRBD2 identical over 10 bases. CDR3 size: 16 residues. Germline CDR1 reads SGHTA; CDR2 reads FQGTGA. With 5 bases clipped from V and 9 bases from J, the junction kept 13 bases outside the gene matches. The CDR3 DNA reads TGTGCCAGCAGCCCTCCCTTAGCGGGAGGTCGAAGTGAGCAGTTCTTC. Amino acid sequence: CASSPPLAGGRSEQFF.

The chain joins TRBV11-2 to TRBJ2-3; the match to TRBD1 covers 9 bases. The germline gives CDR1 SGHAT, CDR2 FQNNGV. This CDR3 comprises 14 residues. V lost 5 bases and J lost 3; bases outside the gene matches: 3. CDR3 protein: CASSPTGGTDTQYF. Here the CDR3 DNA reads TGTGCCAGCAGCCCGACAGGGGGGACAGATACGCAGTATTTT.

This sequence joins TRBV21-1 and TRBJ2-7; TRBD2 was called by the table and not checked on the DNA. TRBV21-1 is tagged as a pseudogene. This CDR3 spans 15 amino acids. The CDR3 region is CASSKEGLAGYEQYF. The CDR3 DNA is TGTGCCAGCAGCAAAGAGGGACTAGCGGGGTACGAGCAGTACTTC.

The chain carries TRBV9 and TRBJ2-2; 9 bases match TRBD2. The V gene end was trimmed by 1 base and the J gene end by 4 bases; junction bases not matched to a gene: 5. The CDR3 is 16 residues long. Looked up from germline, CDR1 is SGDLS and CDR2 is YYNGEE. The CDR3 sequence: CASSVSLAGSTGELFF. For the CDR3, the DNA is TGTGCCAGCAGCGTAAGTCTAGCGGGAAGCACCGGGGAGCTGTTTTTT. The entire variable domain, with the rest obtained from reference TRBV9 and TRBJ2-2, is as follows: DSGVTQTPKHLITATGQRVTLRCSPRSGDLSVYWYQQSLDQGLQFLIQYYNGEERAKGNILERFSAQQFPDLHSELNLSSLELGDSALYFCASSVSLAGSTGELFFGEGSRLTVL.

The V and J genes are TRBV10-3 and TRBJ1-4, with 9 bases fitting TRBD1. Trimming took 6 bases from V and 7 from J; bases not matched to a gene: 6. The germline V gene has CDR1 ENHRY and CDR2 SYGVKD. There are 14 residues in the CDR3. CDR3 bases: TGTGCCATCAGGGGGGACAGGGAGAGTGAAAAACTGTTTTTT. Its translation is CAIRGDRESEKLFF.

This sequence joins TRBV6-6 and TRBJ2-1; D assignment may be TRBD1 or TRBD2 (6 bases each). CDR1 and CDR2 (germline): MNHNY, SVGAGI (reference sequence). Trimming left V 5 bases short and J 8 bases short, with 22 bases between. The CDR3 loop spans 16 amino acids. In nucleotides, the CDR3 is TGTGCCAGCAGTCCGGACTGGGGGGCTCCACAGGATGAGCAGTTCTTC. Its translation is CASSPDWGAPQDEQFF.

The genes are TRBV5-4 and TRBJ2-3; possibly TRBD2 for D (5 bases). Germline V gene data show CDR1 as SGHNT and CDR2 as YYREEE (reference sequence). CDR3 length: 13 amino acids. With 4 bases removed from V and 1 base from J, the gap between germline ends came to 7 bases. CDR3: CASSEGGTDTQYF. CDR3 nucleotides: TGTGCCAGCAGCGAGGGTGGCACAGATACGCAGTATTTT.

The genes are TRBV25-1 and TRBJ2-7, with 10 bases fitting TRBD1. Germline V gives CDR1 MGHDK, CDR2 SYGVNS. The CDR3 totals 16 residues. J lost 0 bases, V lost 3 bases, and 5 bases had no gene match. The CDR3 DNA is TGTGCCAGCAGTGACTACCGGACAGGGGGCTCCTACGAGCAGTACTTC. Its protein product is CASSDYRTGGSYEQYF.

In its sample, this clone was seen a few times. V gene TRBV28 combines with J gene TRBJ1-5; D unresolved. This CDR3 spans 15 amino acids. Trimming removed 1 base at V and 0 bases at J, with 7 bases between. Germline CDR1 is MDHEN and CDR2 is SYDVKM. The CDR3 here is CASSLYGNSNQPQHF. In DNA, the CDR3 is TGTGCCAGCAGTTTATATGGGAATAGCAATCAGCCCCAGCATTTT.

J is TRBJ1-3 and V is TRBV5-1; 9 bases match TRBD1. V lost 4 bases, J lost 3 bases, and 8 bases stayed unmatched. CDR3 length: 16 amino acids. Germline lookup yields CDR1 SGHRS and CDR2 YFSETQ. In DNA, the CDR3 is TGCGCCAGCAGCGAATGGGACAGGGACAATGGAAACACCATATATTTT. Residues: CASSEWDRDNGNTIYF. Using reference TRBV5-1 and TRBJ1-3 for the parts outside the CDR3, the full variable domain is KAGVTQTPRYLIKTRGQQVTLSCSPISGHRSVSWYQQTPGQGLQFLFEYFSETQRNKGNFPGRFSGRQFSNSRSEMNVSTLELGDSALYLCASSEWDRDNGNTIYFGEGSWLTVV.